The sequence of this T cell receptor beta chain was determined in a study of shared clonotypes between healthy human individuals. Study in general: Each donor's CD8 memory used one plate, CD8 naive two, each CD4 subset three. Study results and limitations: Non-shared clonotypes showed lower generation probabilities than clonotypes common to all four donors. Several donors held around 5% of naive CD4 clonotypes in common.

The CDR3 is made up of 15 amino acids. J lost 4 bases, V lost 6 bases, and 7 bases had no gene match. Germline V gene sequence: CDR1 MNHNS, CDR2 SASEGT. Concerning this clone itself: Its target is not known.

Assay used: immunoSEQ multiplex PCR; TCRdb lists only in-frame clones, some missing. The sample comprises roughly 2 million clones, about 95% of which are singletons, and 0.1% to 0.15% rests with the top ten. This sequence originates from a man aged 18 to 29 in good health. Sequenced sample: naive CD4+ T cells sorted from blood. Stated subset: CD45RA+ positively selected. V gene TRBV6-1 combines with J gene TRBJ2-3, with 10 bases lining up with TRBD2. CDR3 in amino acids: CASSEPGLAADTQYF. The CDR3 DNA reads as TGTGCCAGCAGCGAGCCCGGACTAGCGGCAGATACGCAGTATTTT.